This TCR beta chain is from a study of preoperative IRX-2 immunotherapy in early breast cancer (dated by TCRdb to about 2019). The method was the immunoSEQ multiplex PCR assay. Not all clones reach the TCRdb copy of this immuneACCESS table, which keeps in-frame sequences only. Checked studies attribute under half of the gap to unresolved V genes and leave the rest unexplained. In all, the sample holds around 88,000 clones, and 80% to 90% of those were seen once. The ten largest make up roughly 2% of the sample. The germline V gene gives CDR1 as SGHRS and CDR2 as YFSETQ. There are 14 amino acids in the CDR3, from cysteine to phenylalanine inclusive. The DNA shown is the 42-base CDR3, in frame from base 1. The trim is 4 bases for V and 6 bases for J, with a gap of 16 bases between the germline ends. Sample treatment or condition, as interpreted from the label and publication: preoperative locoregional IRX-2 cytokine immunotherapy. The samples were obtained from a phase Ib study that tested preoperative, locoregional IRX-2 cytokine immunotherapy meant to prime immune responses. Patients with early-stage breast cancer who were given IRX-2 before surgery served as donors.

Note on this clone: No antigen is known for it. One base away there is no much larger clone; base qualities are not given.

Sequencing was performed on tumor tissue, taken after IRX-2 immunotherapy. This TCR derives from a human donor with breast cancer. The chain is encoded by TRBV5-1 joined to TRBJ1-1; a tentative D match to TRBD1 spans 6 bases. The base sequence is TGCGCCAGCAGCCAAGGAGTACAGGGTGCTGAAGCTTTCTTT. Its translation reads: CASSQGVQGAEAFF.